This entry describes one T cell receptor (beta chain). No antigen is known for it. Germline values: CDR1 MDHEN, CDR2 SYDVKM. Unmatched junction bases numbered 8, after V lost 4 bases and J lost 7 bases. The CDR3 loop spans 14 amino acids. This specimen comes from a study of cytomegalovirus exposure and HLA in healthy donors. Points from the study as a whole: Most TCRs appeared rarely, but some public TCRs recurred in many donors. There were a few CMV-associated chains whose specificity for CMV antigens was confirmed in vitro.

The donors were members of the validation cohort comprising about 130 subjects, separate from the roughly 670-subject first cohort. Assay: immunoSEQ multiplex PCR; the TCRdb copy retains only in-frame clones and omits some. The profile covers approximately 100,000 clones, with 93% appearing a single time and approximately 1.1% taken by the ten largest. The sequenced sample consisted of PBMCs. The J gene is TRBJ2-7, the V gene TRBV28, with 9 bases that match TRBD1. The clonotype originates from a woman between 25 and 40 years old in good health and CMV-seropositive. In DNA form, the CDR3 reads TGTGCCAGCAGTTCTCGGACAGGGGTTGAGGAGCAGTACTTC. Protein product: CASSSRTGVEEQYF.